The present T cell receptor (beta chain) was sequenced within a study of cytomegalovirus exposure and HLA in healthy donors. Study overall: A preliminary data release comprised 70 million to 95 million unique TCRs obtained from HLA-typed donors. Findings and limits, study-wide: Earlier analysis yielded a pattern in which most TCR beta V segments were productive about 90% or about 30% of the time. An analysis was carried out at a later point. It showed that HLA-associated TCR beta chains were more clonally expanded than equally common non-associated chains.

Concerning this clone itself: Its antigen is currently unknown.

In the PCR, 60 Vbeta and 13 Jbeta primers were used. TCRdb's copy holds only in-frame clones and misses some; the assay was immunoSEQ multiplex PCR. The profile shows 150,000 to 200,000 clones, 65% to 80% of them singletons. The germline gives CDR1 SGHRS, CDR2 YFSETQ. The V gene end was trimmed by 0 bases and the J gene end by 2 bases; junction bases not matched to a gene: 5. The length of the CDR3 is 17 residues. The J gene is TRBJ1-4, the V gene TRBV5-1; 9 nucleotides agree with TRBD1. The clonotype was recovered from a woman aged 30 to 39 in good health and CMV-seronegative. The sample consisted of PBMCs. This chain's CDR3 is CASSLDPQGATNEKLFF. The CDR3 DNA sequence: TGCGCCAGCAGCTTGGACCCACAGGGGGCGACTAATGAAAAACTGTTTTTT.